The 11 T cell receptor beta chains reported below all come from one sample, sequenced in a study of shared clonotypes between healthy human individuals. The protocol was immunoSEQ multiplex PCR, while the TCRdb copy is restricted to in-frame clones and leaves out a portion. The table has millions of clones, approximately 90% seen once. Sequencing was carried out using naive CD4+ T cells sorted from blood. The subset is: CD45RA+ positively selected. The receptor set was obtained from a man aged 18 to 30 in good health.

V usage is TRBV11-2 and J usage is TRBJ2-5, with 8 bases that match TRBD2. Germline lookup yields CDR1 SGHAT and CDR2 FQNNGV. V lost 3 bases to trimming and J lost 7 bases; unmatched junction nucleotides: 10. The CDR3 covers 15 residues. The chain's CDR3 is CASSLILAGGATQYF. CDR3 sequence (DNA): TGTGCCAGCAGCTTGATTCTCGCGGGGGGCGCGACCCAGTACTTC.

The V gene is TRBV30, the J gene TRBJ1-4, with D possibly TRBD1 on 5 matching bases. The CDR3 loop spans 15 amino acids. Germline lookup yields CDR1 GTSNPN and CDR2 SVGIG (reference sequence). The V and J ends lost 3 bases and 3 bases respectively, with 14 bases between them. This CDR3 is CAWSAGTSSNEKLFF. DNA for the CDR3: TGTGCCTGGAGCGCAGGGACGAGTTCTAATGAAAAACTGTTTTTT.

This chain links TRBV5-1 with TRBJ2-3; 7 bases are shared with TRBD2. The CDR3 runs to 15 residues. Trimming cost V 4 bases and J 0 bases; bases outside gene matches: 5. Germline CDR1 SGHRS, CDR2 YFSETQ. As DNA, the CDR3 is TGCGCCAGCAGCCCGCTAGCGGCTAGCACAGATACGCAGTATTTT. As protein: CASSPLAASTDTQYF. Supplemented by reference TRBV5-1 and TRBJ2-3, the full variable domain reads KAGVTQTPRYLIKTRGQQVTLSCSPISGHRSVSWYQQTPGQGLQFLFEYFSETQRNKGNFPGRFSGRQFSNSRSEMNVSTLELGDSALYLCASSPLAASTDTQYFGPGTRLTVL.

This clone appeared once. This chain uses TRBV7-2 with TRBJ2-3; TRBD2 agrees at 12 bases. After removal of 5 bases from V and 5 bases from J, the junction contained 5 bases not matched to a gene. The CDR3 spans 15 residues. Germline values: CDR1 SGHTA, CDR2 FQGNSA. The CDR3 reads CASSTGTSGLDTQYF. The CDR3 DNA reads as TGTGCCAGCAGCACCGGGACTAGCGGGTTAGATACGCAGTATTTT.

The chain joins TRBV10-3 to TRBJ1-5, with TRBD1 identical over 9 bases. CDR3 size: 14 residues. CDR1 is ENHRY, CDR2 SYGVKD, per germline. J lost 5 bases, V lost 5 bases, and 4 bases had no gene match. DNA of the CDR3: TGTGCCATCAGTCGACAGGGGGGGGATCAGCCCCAGCATTTT. Translated: CAISRQGGDQPQHF.

The chain has TRBV19 and TRBJ2-1; TRBD2 aligns across 10 bases. V shed 3 bases and J 2 bases; nucleotides not matched to a gene: 4. The CDR3 spans 16 residues. Germline CDR1 is LNHDA and CDR2 is SQIVND (reference sequence). CDR3 sequence (DNA): TGTGCCAGTAGTATCCGAACTAGCGGGGCCTACAATGAGCAGTTCTTC. It codes for CASSIRTSGAYNEQFF.

CDR3 amino acids: CAWRYSGQPQHF. The CDR3 bases are TGTGCCTGGAGGTATTCGGGACAGCCCCAGCATTTT. The V and J genes are TRBV30 and TRBJ1-5, with D uncertain. CDR3 length equals 12 residues. Germline CDR1 and CDR2: GTSNPN and SVGIG (reference sequence). The V end was cut by 3 bases, the J end by 7 bases, with 10 bases between.

The chain employs TRBV19 and TRBJ1-4; no definite D call. The CDR3 is 14 residues long. Deletions cut 7 bases from V and 4 bases from J, with 13 bases between. CDR1 and CDR2 (germline): LNHDA, SQIVND (reference sequence). CDR3 region: CASTLTADNEKLFF. For the CDR3, the DNA is TGTGCCAGTACTCTCACCGCGGATAATGAAAAACTGTTTTTT.

This clone was seen just once. V and J are TRBV6-6 and TRBJ1-5; 9 positions agree with TRBD1. Losses at the gene ends were 4 bases for V and 4 bases for J; bases not matched to a gene: 8. There are 16 residues in the CDR3. Germline V gives CDR1 MNHNY, CDR2 SVGAGI (reference sequence). Here the CDR3 reads CASSSPDRGRNQPQHF. Here the CDR3 DNA reads TGTGCCAGCAGTTCCCCGGACAGGGGCCGGAATCAGCCCCAGCATTTT.

Note on this clone: The same CDR3 is also encoded by other DNA sequences in this sample. The chain employs TRBV5-4 and TRBJ2-1; 10 bases agree with TRBD2. Germline V CDR1 and CDR2: SGHNT, YYREEE (reference sequence). With 0 bases clipped from V and 3 bases from J, the junction kept 0 bases outside the gene matches. This CDR3 region has 15 residues. The CDR3 nucleotides read TGTGCCAGCAGCTTGGGGACTAGCGGCTACAATGAGCAGTTCTTC. Protein: CASSLGTSGYNEQFF.

In DNA, the CDR3 is TGTGCCAGCAGTGAACTAGCGGGGCCCTACGAGCAGTACTTC. It encodes CASSELAGPYEQYF. The gene calls are TRBV2 and TRBJ2-7; 9 bases agree with TRBD2. With V trimmed by 2 bases and J by 2 bases, 1 base remained unmatched. The germline CDR1 and CDR2 sequences are SNHLY and FYNNEI. This CDR3 is 14 amino acids long.